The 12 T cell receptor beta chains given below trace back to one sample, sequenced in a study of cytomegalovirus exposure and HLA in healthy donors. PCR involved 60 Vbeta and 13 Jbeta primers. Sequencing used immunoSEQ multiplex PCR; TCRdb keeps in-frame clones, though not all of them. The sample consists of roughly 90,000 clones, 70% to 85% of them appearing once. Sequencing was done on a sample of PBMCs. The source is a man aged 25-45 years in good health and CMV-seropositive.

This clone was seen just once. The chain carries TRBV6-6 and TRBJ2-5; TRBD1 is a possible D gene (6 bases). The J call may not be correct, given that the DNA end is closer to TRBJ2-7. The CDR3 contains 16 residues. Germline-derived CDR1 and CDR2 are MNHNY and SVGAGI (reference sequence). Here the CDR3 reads CASSLPVRTEGDEQYF. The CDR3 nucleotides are TGTGCCAGCAGTTTACCAGTTCGGACAGAAGGGGACGAGCAGTACTTC.

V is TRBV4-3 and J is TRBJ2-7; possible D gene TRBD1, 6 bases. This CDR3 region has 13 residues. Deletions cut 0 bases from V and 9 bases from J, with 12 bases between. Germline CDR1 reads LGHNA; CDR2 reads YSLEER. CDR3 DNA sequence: TGCGCCAGCAGCCAAGATTGGGGGCCGTCGCAGTACTTC. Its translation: CASSQDWGPSQYF.

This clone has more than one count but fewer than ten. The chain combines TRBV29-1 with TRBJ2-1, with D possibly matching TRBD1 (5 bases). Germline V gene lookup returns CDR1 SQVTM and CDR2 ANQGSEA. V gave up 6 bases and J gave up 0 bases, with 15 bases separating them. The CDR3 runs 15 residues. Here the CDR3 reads CSVSRGKASYNEQFF. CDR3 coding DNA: TGCAGCGTGTCTAGGGGCAAGGCCTCCTACAATGAGCAGTTCTTC.

The CDR3 here is CASSLDPGTDTQYF. The CDR3 coding sequence is TGCGCCAGCAGCTTGGATCCGGGGACAGATACGCAGTATTTT. V usage is TRBV5-1 and J usage is TRBJ2-3; a weak D match, TRBD2 (5 bases). The germline V gene encodes CDR1 SGHRS and CDR2 YFSETQ. This CDR3 has 14 residues. Trimming removed 0 bases from V and 3 bases from J, with 8 bases in between.

CDR3 loop: CAWSPRTGGRYF. Written as DNA, the CDR3 is TGTGCCTGGAGTCCCAGGACAGGGGGTCGATACTTC. The chain employs TRBV30 and TRBJ2-7; 10 positions agree with TRBD1. The V and J ends lost 2 bases and 13 bases, in that order; junction bases with no gene match: 8. The CDR3 runs 12 residues. The germline gives CDR1 GTSNPN, CDR2 SVGIG (reference sequence).

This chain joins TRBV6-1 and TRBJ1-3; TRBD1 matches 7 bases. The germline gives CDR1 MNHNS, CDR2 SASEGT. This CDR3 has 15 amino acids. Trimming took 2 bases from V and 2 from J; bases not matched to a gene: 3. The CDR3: CASSEQGVAGNTIYF. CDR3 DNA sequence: TGTGCCAGCAGTGAACAGGGGGTAGCTGGAAACACCATATATTTT.

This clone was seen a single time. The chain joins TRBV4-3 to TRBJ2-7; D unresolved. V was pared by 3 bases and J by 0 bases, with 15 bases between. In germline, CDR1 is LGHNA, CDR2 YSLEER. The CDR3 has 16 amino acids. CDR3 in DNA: TGCGCCAGCAGCCAGGGCGCCAACATGAACTCCTACGAGCAGTACTTC. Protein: CASSQGANMNSYEQYF.

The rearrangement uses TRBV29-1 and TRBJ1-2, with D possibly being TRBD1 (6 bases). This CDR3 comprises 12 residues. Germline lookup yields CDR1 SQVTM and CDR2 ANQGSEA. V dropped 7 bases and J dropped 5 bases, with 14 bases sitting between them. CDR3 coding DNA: TGCAGCGACACTCAAGGGGGATATGGCTACACCTTC. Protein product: CSDTQGGYGYTF.

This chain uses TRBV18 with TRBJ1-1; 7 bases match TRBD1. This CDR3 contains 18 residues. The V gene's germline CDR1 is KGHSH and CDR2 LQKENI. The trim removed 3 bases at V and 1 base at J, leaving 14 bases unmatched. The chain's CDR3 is CASSPPDRERVTNTEAFF. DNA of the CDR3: TGTGCCAGCTCACCGCCCGACAGGGAACGGGTGACGAACACTGAAGCTTTCTTT.

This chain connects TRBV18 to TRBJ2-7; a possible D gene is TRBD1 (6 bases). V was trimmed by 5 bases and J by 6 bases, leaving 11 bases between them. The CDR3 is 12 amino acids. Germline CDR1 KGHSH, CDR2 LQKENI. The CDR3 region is CASSLGHGEQYF. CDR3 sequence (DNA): TGTGCCAGCTCATTGGGACACGGCGAGCAGTACTTC. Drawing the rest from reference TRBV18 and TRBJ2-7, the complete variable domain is NAGVMQNPRHLVRRRGQEARLRCSPMKGHSHVYWYRQLPEEGLKFMVYLQKENIIDESGMPKERFSAEFPKEGPSILRIQQVVRGDSAAYFCASSLGHGEQYFGPGTRLTVT.

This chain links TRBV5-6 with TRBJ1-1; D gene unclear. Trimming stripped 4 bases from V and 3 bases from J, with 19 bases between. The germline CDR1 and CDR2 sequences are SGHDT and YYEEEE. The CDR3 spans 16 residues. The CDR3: CASSENTPFGDTEAFF. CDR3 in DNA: TGTGCCAGCAGCGAGAATACACCCTTCGGGGACACTGAAGCTTTCTTT.

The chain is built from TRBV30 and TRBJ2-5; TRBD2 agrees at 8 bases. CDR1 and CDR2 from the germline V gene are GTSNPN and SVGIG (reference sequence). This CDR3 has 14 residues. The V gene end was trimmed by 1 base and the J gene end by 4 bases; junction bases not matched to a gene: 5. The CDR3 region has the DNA TGTGCCTGGAGTGCTACTAGCGGTGGAGAGACCCAGTACTTC. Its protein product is CAWSATSGGETQYF.